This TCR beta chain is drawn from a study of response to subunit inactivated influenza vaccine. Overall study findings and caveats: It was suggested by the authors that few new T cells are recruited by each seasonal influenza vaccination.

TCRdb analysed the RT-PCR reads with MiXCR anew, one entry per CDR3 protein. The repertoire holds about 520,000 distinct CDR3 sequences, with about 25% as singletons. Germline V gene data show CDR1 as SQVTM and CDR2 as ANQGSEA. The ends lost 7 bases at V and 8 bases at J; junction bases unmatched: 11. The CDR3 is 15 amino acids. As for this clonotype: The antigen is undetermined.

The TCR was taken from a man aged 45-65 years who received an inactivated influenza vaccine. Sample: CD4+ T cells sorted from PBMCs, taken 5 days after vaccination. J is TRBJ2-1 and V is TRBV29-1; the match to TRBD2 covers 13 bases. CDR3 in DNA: TGCAGCGAGAGGACTAGCGGGAGTTCCGGCGATGAGCAGTTCTTC. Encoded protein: CSERTSGSSGDEQFF.